These T cell receptor beta chains were read from a single sample in a study of response to subunit inactivated influenza vaccine. TCRdb recomputed calls from the RT-PCR reads with MiXCR, one row per CDR3 protein. The sample records approximately 570,000 distinct CDR3 sequences, approximately 7.1% being singletons. Here the sequenced sample was PBMCs from blood, taken about 23 months after vaccination. These receptors were collected from a man between 50 and 75 years old who received an inactivated influenza vaccine. Each CDR3 is given with its conserved first and last residue. A D gene is named only where the DNA matches it firmly. Rows give clone size only sometimes, using once, few, many, or a class for an expanded clone.

CDR3 length | clone size | J gene | V gene | D gene | CDR3 DNA | CDR3 protein
14 | . | TRBJ1-2 | TRBV30 | TRBD1 | TGTGCCTGGATGGGTGGAGTCAGGGGGTATGGCTACACCTTC | CAWMGGVRGYGYTF
15 | many | TRBJ2-3 | TRBV11-2 | TRBD1 | TGTGCCAGCAGCTTCCCGGACAGGGTTGGAGATACGCAGTATTTT | CASSFPDRVGDTQYF
17 | few | TRBJ2-3 | TRBV4-2 | TRBD2 | TGTGCCAGCAGCCAGGAACTAGCGGGGGCATTCACAGATACGCAGTATTTT | CASSQELAGAFTDTQYF
15 | few | TRBJ2-7 | TRBV7-2 | TRBD1 | TGTGCCAGCAGCTTAGGTCCAGGGGGTAACTACGAGCAGTACTTC | CASSLGPGGNYEQYF
12 | . | TRBJ2-3 | TRBV6-1 | . | TGTGCCAGCACCCTAAATCGTCATACGCAGTATTTT | CASTLNRHTQYF
15 | few | TRBJ2-3 | TRBV7-3 | . | TGTGCCAGCAGCGATACGGGGCATCCGTCAGATACGCAGTATTTT | CASSDTGHPSDTQYF
12 | few | TRBJ1-2 | TRBV19 | . | TGTGCCAGTAGGGGACGGTCCTATGGCTACACCTTC | CASRGRSYGYTF
12 | . | TRBJ1-2 | TRBV24-1 | . | TGTGCCACCAGTTCCGGGGACTATGGCTACACCTTC | CATSSGDYGYTF
13 | many | TRBJ1-1 | TRBV27 | . | TGTGCCAGCAGGTTGACAGGTGTTACTGAAGCTTTCTTT | CASRLTGVTEAFF
14 | . | TRBJ2-1 | TRBV15 | TRBD2 | TGTGCCACCAGTCGACTAGCGGGATTTAATGAGCAGTTCTTC | CATSRLAGFNEQFF
12 | many | TRBJ1-6 | TRBV4-2 | . | TGTGCCAGCAGCCAAGGGGATTCACCCCTCCACTTT | CASSQGDSPLHF
14 | many | TRBJ1-1 | TRBV7-9 | . | TGTGCCAGCAGCCCACAAGGGGTTAACACTGAAGCTTTCTTT | CASSPQGVNTEAFF
13 | . | TRBJ2-2 | TRBV6-2/TRBV6-3 | . | TGTGCCAGCAGTTCCCTGGTGGCCGGGGAGCTGTTTTTT | CASSSLVAGELFF
13 | few | TRBJ2-1 | TRBV13 | . | TGTGCCAGCAGCCAGAATCCACGGGACGAGCAGTTCTTC | CASSQNPRDEQFF
11 | many | TRBJ2-2 | TRBV10-3 | . | TGTGCCACGCAGGGGACCGGGGAGCTGTTTTTT | CATQGTGELFF
15 | . | TRBJ2-1 | TRBV7-2 | . | TGTGCCAGCAGCTTGTCCTGGGGATCCTACAATGAGCAGTTCTTC | CASSLSWGSYNEQFF
13 | . | TRBJ1-3 | TRBV7-8 | . | TGTGCCAGCAGAAAACTAGGGGGAAAAACCATATATTTT | CASRKLGGKTIYF
14 | few | TRBJ1-4 | TRBV5-6 | . | TGTGCCAGCAGCTCGGGTCCTCGGGAGGAAAAACTGTTTTTT | CASSSGPREEKLFF
16 | . | TRBJ2-1 | TRBV12-3/TRBV12-4 | TRBD2 | TGTGCCAGCAGTTTACTAGCGGGGCTCTCCTACAATGAGCAGTTCTTC | CASSLLAGLSYNEQFF
16 | few | TRBJ2-5 | TRBV6-1 | TRBD2 | TGTGCCAGCAGGCCAGTGGCGGGAGGGCTAAAAGAGACCCAGTACTTC | CASRPVAGGLKETQYF
17 | few | TRBJ2-3 | TRBV24-1 | . | TGTGCCACCAGTGACCCCGGGACTGCACCTAGCACAGATACGCAGTATTTT | CATSDPGTAPSTDTQYF
12 | few | TRBJ2-5 | TRBV10-1 | TRBD1 | TGCGCCAACGCGGACAGGGAGGAGACCCAGTACTTC | CANADREETQYF
16 | . | TRBJ2-1 | TRBV7-2 | TRBD2 | TGTGCCAGCAGCTTAGCCCGCCTAGCGGGATACATTGAGCAGTTCTTC | CASSLARLAGYIEQFF
15 | many | TRBJ1-2 | TRBV20-1 | . | TGCAGTGCTAGAGATCGAGGGGCCAAGGGGCATGGCTACACCTTC | CSARDRGAKGHGYTF
13 | many | TRBJ1-1 | TRBV3-1 | . | TGTGCCAGCAGCCAATCGGGGGTTGCTGAAGCTTTCTTT | CASSQSGVAEAFF
13 | many | TRBJ1-3 | TRBV7-9 | . | TGCGCCAGCAGCTTGGCCGGCGGAAACACCATATATTTT | CASSLAGGNTIYF
16 | . | TRBJ2-6 | TRBV7-6 | . | TGTGCCAGCAGCTTATTACACTTGACAGGGGCCAACGTCCTGACTTTC | CASSLLHLTGANVLTF
12 | many | TRBJ2-5 | TRBV2 | . | TGTGCCAGCTCGGGCGGTGAAGAGACCCAGTACTTC | CASSGGEETQYF
16 | . | TRBJ1-6 | TRBV20-1 | TRBD1 | TGCAGTGCTAGACTATTAGGACAGGCAGATAATTCACCCCTCCACTTT | CSARLLGQADNSPLHF
15 | many | TRBJ2-3 | TRBV12-3/TRBV12-4 | . | TGTGCCAGCAGTTTAATACTGGGGAACACAGATACGCAGTATTTT | CASSLILGNTDTQYF
13 | few | TRBJ1-2 | TRBV12-3/TRBV12-4 | TRBD1 | TGTGCCAGCACCGGGACAGCTTCGGTGGGCTACACCTTC | CASTGTASVGYTF
14 | many | TRBJ2-1 | TRBV6-2/TRBV6-3 | TRBD2 | TGTGCCAGCAGTAATAGCGGGAGTAGCGGTGAGCAGTTCTTC | CASSNSGSSGEQFF
14 | . | TRBJ2-7 | TRBV20-1 | . | TGCAGTGCTAGAGATGCCGCCTGGACCTACGAGCAGTACTTC | CSARDAAWTYEQYF
13 | few | TRBJ1-1 | TRBV19 | . | TGTGCCAGTAGTATGTCAGGCATCACTGAAGCTTTCTTT | CASSMSGITEAFF
14 | few | TRBJ2-5 | TRBV12-3/TRBV12-4 | . | TGTGCCAGCAGTTTGGCAGGGATCCGAGAGACCCAGTACTTC | CASSLAGIRETQYF
15 | . | TRBJ2-2 | TRBV7-7 | . | TGTGCCAGCAGCAGGGAACTACTGAACACCGGGGAGCTGTTTTTT | CASSRELLNTGELFF
13 | . | TRBJ1-1 | TRBV5-6 | . | TGTGCCAGCAGCTTTTTCAGGAACACTGAAGCTTTCTTT | CASSFFRNTEAFF
13 | few | TRBJ2-7 | TRBV5-5 | . | TGTGCCAGCAGCGGGAGGACAGGTTACGAGCAGTACTTC | CASSGRTGYEQYF
15 | . | TRBJ2-3 | TRBV20-1 | TRBD2 | TGCAGTGCTAGTTGGACTAGCGGGAGGACAGATACGCAGTATTTT | CSASWTSGRTDTQYF
14 | . | TRBJ2-1 | TRBV19 | TRBD1 | TGTGCCAGTAGTAAGGGACAGGAGAACAATGAGCAGTTCTTC | CASSKGQENNEQFF
12 | few | TRBJ1-1 | TRBV5-6 | . | TGTGCCAGCAGATGGGGGGACACTGAAGCTTTCTTT | CASRWGDTEAFF
13 | few | TRBJ2-1 | TRBV20-1 | . | TGCAGTGCTAAGGACATGATCTACAATGAGCAGTTCTTC | CSAKDMIYNEQFF
16 | few | TRBJ2-7 | TRBV27 | TRBD2 | TGTGCCAGCAGTTTGAAGGGACTAGCGGGAGCTGGGGAGCAGTACTTC | CASSLKGLAGAGEQYF
14 | once | TRBJ1-1 | TRBV30 | . | TGTGCCGGGGGAGGCGACGGAGTGAACACTGAAGCTTTCTTT | CAGGGDGVNTEAFF
17 | . | TRBJ2-6 | TRBV7-9 | TRBD1 | TGTGCCAGCGGTAGGGACAGGCATCTCTCTGGGGCCAACGTCCTGACTTTC | CASGRDRHLSGANVLTF
15 | many | TRBJ2-7 | TRBV28 | TRBD2 | TGTGCCAGCTCGGTGGGAGCGGGAGGTTCCTACGAGCAGTACTTC | CASSVGAGGSYEQYF
18 | once | TRBJ2-6 | TRBV12-3/TRBV12-4 | TRBD1 | TGTGCCAGCAGGGGACGGACAGGGGGCCCCTCTGGGGCCAACGTCCTGACTTTC | CASRGRTGGPSGANVLTF
15 | few | TRBJ1-5 | TRBV7-2 | TRBD1 | TGTGCCAGCAGTCGAGCAGGGGGACCTAATCAGCCCCAGCATTTT | CASSRAGGPNQPQHF
13 | . | TRBJ2-1 | TRBV6-2/TRBV6-3 | . | TGTGCCAGCAGTTACTCCCTTTCCAATGAGCAGCTCTTC | CASSYSLSNEQLF
14 | few | TRBJ1-3 | TRBV20-1 | . | TGCAGTGCTAGAGATTGGGTATCTGGAAACACCATATATTTT | CSARDWVSGNTIYF
15 | . | TRBJ2-6 | TRBV18 | . | TGTGCCAGCTCACCACCCTTCTCTGGGGCCAACGTCCTGACTTTC | CASSPPFSGANVLTF
13 | . | TRBJ2-4 | TRBV20-1 | TRBD2 | TGCAGTAAGGAGTGGGAGGGGAAAAACATTCAGTACTTC | CSKEWEGKNIQYF
14 | . | TRBJ2-7 | TRBV12-3/TRBV12-4 | TRBD2 | TGTGCCAGCAGTTTTGGGGTCAACAAGGCGGGAGAGTACTTC | CASSFGVNKAGEYF
15 | . | TRBJ2-1 | TRBV6-2/TRBV6-3 | TRBD2 | TGTGCCAGCAGGCTAGCGGGGGGTATCTACAATGAGCAGTTCTTC | CASRLAGGIYNEQFF
14 | many | TRBJ2-1 | TRBV12-3/TRBV12-4 | . | TGTGCCAGCAGTTTAGATCAGGGATCCAGTGAGCAGTTCTTC | CASSLDQGSSEQFF